This T cell receptor (beta chain) was sequenced in a study of blood T cell repertoires in COVID-19. Study information: The analysed material was cDNA or gDNA that came from T cells, B-cell-depleted T cells, or PBMCs.

Germline-derived CDR1 and CDR2 are SGHTA and FQGNSA. The CDR3 has 16 amino acids. V was pared by 6 bases and J by 4 bases, with 18 bases between. The protocol was immunoSEQ multiplex PCR, while the TCRdb copy is restricted to in-frame clones and leaves out a portion. The repertoire consists of 150,000 to 200,000 clones, with 93% occurring once and the leading ten covering 2%. A Seattle source enrolled patients during active infection and followed them longitudinally. The receptor comes from a woman aged 55-69 years with COVID-19, enrolled during active disease. The sample consisted of peripheral blood. The chain links TRBV7-2 to TRBJ1-4; tentative D call: TRBD1 (6 bases). The CDR3 region has the DNA TGTGCCAGCAGTATTTCCAGGGGATCGGGTAATGAAAAACTGTTTTTT. Residues: CASSISRGSGNEKLFF.